One and the same sample provided the 9 T cell receptor beta chains below, sequenced in a study of T cells in Graves' hyperthyroidism and ophthalmopathy. Regions amplified from RNA transcripts were the TCR beta CDR3 regions. TCR CDR3 underwent first-round RT-PCR with the HTBI primer set. TCRdb used MiXCR to reprocess the multiplex PCR reads, holding one entry per CDR3 protein. In the table there are 400,000 to 550,000 distinct CDR3 sequences, roughly a quarter of which are singletons. Source material: blood. The receptor set was obtained from a woman younger than 45 with Graves' ophthalmopathy.

The V and J genes are TRBV6-1 and TRBJ2-7, with a weak D call TRBD2 (6 bases). CDR1 is MNHNS and CDR2 is SASEGT in the germline V gene. There are 15 residues in the CDR3. V shed 2 bases and J shed 1 base, with 12 bases lying between them. DNA of the CDR3: TGTGCCAGCAGTGAACTAACTAGCAAGTCCTACGAGCAGTACTTC. Translated, it gives CASSELTSKSYEQYF.

To note about this clonotype: At one end, the junction sequence differs from germline, possibly due to a read error. The rearrangement joins TRBV7-9 to TRBJ1-1, with no clear D. The CDR3 is 13 amino acids. The germline gives CDR1 SEHNR, CDR2 FQNEAQ (reference sequence). CDR3 loop: CASSLQRSTEACF. The CDR3 nucleotides are TGTGCCAGCAGCTTACAGAGGAGCACTGAAGCTTGCTTT.

The gene calls are TRBV7-8 and TRBJ2-7; D is possibly TRBD2 (6 bases). Deletions cut 2 bases from V and 3 bases from J, with 17 bases between. The CDR3 runs to 16 residues. In germline, CDR1 is SGHVS, CDR2 FQNEAQ. The CDR3 here is CASSLSQGWGVYEQYF. In DNA, the CDR3 is TGTGCCAGCAGCTTATCCCAGGGATGGGGGGTCTACGAGCAGTACTTC. Using reference TRBV7-8 and TRBJ2-7 for the parts outside the CDR3, the full variable domain is GAGVSQSPRYKVAKRGQDVALRCDPISGHVSLFWYQQALGQGPEFLTYFQNEAQLDKSGLPSDRFFAERPEGSVSTLKIQRTQQEDSAVYLCASSLSQGWGVYEQYFGPGTRLTVT.

This clonotype was seen ten or more times. CDR3 loop: CASSREGVVTEAFF. The CDR3 bases are TGTGCCAGCAGTCGGGAGGGGGTGGTCACTGAAGCTTTCTTT. The chain is built from TRBV27 and TRBJ1-1; weak D call: TRBD1 (6 bases). V was cut by 5 bases and J by 4 bases, with 14 bases left in between. The germline CDR1 and CDR2 sequences are MNHEY and SMNVEV (reference sequence). The CDR3 is made up of 14 amino acids.

There are many counts of this clonotype. V is TRBV12-3 or TRBV12-4 and J is TRBJ1-5, with a weak D call TRBD1 (6 bases). V lost 2 bases and J 1 base, leaving 9 bases between the germline ends. The CDR3 consists of 15 residues. The CDR3 loop is CASSLFRGSNQPQHF. The CDR3, as DNA: TGTGCCAGCAGTTTATTCAGGGGAAGCAATCAGCCCCAGCATTTT.

In this sample, this clonotype turned up many times. V is TRBV27 and J is TRBJ1-2, with TRBD1 matching over 7 bases. This CDR3 has 14 amino acids. V lost 6 bases and J lost 6; bases outside the gene matches: 10. CDR1 and CDR2 from the germline V gene are MNHEY and SMNVEV (reference sequence). CDR3 amino acids: CASSPRQGSDGYTF. The CDR3 coding sequence is TGTGCCAGCAGCCCTCGACAGGGATCGGATGGCTACACCTTC.

The chain is built from TRBV28 and TRBJ1-2; D not resolved. The CDR3 has 14 amino acids. Germline V lookup: CDR1 MDHEN, CDR2 SYDVKM. V was cut by 2 bases and J by 8 bases, with 15 bases left in between. CDR3 sequence: CASSLRQQPRGYTF. CDR3 coding DNA: TGTGCCAGCAGTTTACGGCAGCAACCACGGGGCTACACCTTC.

This clonotype was found a few times. The chain recombines TRBV7-2 with TRBJ2-7; the match to TRBD1 covers 7 bases. In germline, CDR1 is SGHTA, CDR2 FQGNSA. The trim removed 0 bases at V and 4 bases at J, leaving 6 bases unmatched. The CDR3 sequence is 15 residues long. CDR3 sequence (DNA): TGTGCCAGCAGCTTAGCAGGGGGCGCCGATTACGAGCAGTACTTC. Amino acid sequence: CASSLAGGADYEQYF.

The table lists this clonotype with many counts. The DNA of the CDR3 is TGTGCTGTGTGGGGTTTCACCGGGGAGCTGTTTTTT. It codes for CAVWGFTGELFF. V is TRBV6-1 and J is TRBJ2-2; D uncertain. CDR3 length: 12 residues. Germline CDR1 is MNHNS and CDR2 is SASEGT.